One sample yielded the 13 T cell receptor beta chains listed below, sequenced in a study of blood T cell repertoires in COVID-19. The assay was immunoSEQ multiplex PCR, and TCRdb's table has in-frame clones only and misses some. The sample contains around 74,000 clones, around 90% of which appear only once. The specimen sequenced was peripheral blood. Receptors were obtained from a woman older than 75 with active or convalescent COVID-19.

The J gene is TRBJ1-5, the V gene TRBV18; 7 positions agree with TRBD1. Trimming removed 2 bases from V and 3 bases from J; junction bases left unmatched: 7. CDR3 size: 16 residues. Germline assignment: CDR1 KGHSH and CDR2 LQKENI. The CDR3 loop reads CASSPGGGPSNQPQHF. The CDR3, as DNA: TGTGCCAGCTCACCAGGAGGGGGCCCCTCCAATCAGCCCCAGCATTTT.

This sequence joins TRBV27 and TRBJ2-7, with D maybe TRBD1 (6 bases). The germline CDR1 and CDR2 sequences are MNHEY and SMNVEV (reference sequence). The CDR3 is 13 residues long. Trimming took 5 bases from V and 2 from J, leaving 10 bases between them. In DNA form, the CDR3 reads TGTGCCAGCAGTGGGGGCAGCCCCTACGAGCAGTACTTC. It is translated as CASSGGSPYEQYF.

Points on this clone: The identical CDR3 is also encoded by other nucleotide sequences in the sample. CDR3 nucleotides: TGTGCCAGCAGTTTAAGGGGTTCCGGAAACACCATATATTTT. Its protein is CASSLRGSGNTIYF. The V call is TRBV27, the J call TRBJ1-3; TRBD1 might be the D (5 bases). Trimming pared 2 bases from V and 4 bases from J, leaving 9 bases between. There are 14 residues in the CDR3. The germline V gene encodes CDR1 MNHEY and CDR2 SMNVEV (reference sequence).

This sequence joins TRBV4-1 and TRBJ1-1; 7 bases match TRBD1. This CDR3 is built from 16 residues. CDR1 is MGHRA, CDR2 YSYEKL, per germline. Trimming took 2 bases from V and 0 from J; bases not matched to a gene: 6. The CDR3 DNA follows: TGCGCCAGCAGCCAACAACAGGGGTCTATGAACACTGAAGCTTTCTTT. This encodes CASSQQQGSMNTEAFF.

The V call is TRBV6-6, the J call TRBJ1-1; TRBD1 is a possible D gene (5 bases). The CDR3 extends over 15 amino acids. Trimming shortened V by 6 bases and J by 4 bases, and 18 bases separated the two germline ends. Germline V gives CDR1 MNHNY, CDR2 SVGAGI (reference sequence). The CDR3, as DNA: TGTGCCAGCAGGGCCCCCGGGGGAAGGGTCACTGAAGCTTTCTTT. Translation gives CASRAPGGRVTEAFF.

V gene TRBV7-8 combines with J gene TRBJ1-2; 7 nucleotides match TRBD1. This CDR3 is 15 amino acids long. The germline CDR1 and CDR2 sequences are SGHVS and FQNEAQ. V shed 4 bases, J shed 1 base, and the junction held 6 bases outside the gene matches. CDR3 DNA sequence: TGTGCCAGCAGCTCGTGGGACAGATATAACTATGGCTACACCTTC. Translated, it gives CASSSWDRYNYGYTF.

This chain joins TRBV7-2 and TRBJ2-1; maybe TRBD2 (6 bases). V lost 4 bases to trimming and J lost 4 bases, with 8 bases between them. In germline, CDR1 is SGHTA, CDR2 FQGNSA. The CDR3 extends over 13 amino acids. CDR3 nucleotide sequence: TGTGCCAGCAGCTCGGACTATTACAATGAGCAGTTCTTC. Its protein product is CASSSDYYNEQFF.

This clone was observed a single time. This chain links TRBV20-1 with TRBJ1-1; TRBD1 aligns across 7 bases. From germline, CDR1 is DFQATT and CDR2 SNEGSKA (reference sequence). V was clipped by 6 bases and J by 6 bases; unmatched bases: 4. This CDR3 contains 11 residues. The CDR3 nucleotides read TGCAGTGCCAGGGGGAATGCTGAAGCTTTCTTT. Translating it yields CSARGNAEAFF.

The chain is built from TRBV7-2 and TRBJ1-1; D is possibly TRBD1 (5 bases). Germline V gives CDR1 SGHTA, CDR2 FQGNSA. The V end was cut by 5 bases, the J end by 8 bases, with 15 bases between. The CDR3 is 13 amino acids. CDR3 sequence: CASSLPGLLEAFF. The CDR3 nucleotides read TGTGCCAGCAGCCTCCCGGGACTCTTGGAAGCTTTCTTT. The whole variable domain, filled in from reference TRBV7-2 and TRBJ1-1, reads GAGVSQSPSNKVTEKGKDVELRCDPISGHTALYWYRQSLGQGLEFLIYFQGNSAPDKSGLPSDRFSAERTGGSVSTLTIQRTQQEDSAVYLCASSLPGLLEAFFGQGTRLTVV.

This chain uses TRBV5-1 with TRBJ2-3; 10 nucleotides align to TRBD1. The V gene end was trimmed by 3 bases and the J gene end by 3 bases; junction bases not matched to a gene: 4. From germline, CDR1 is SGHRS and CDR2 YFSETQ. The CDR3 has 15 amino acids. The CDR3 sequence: CASSWDRGTTDTQYF. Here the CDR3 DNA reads TGCGCCAGCAGCTGGGACAGGGGAACGACAGATACGCAGTATTTT.

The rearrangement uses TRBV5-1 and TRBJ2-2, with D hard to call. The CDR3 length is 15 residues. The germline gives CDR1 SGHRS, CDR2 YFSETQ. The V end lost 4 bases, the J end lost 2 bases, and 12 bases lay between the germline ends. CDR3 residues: CASSLPGPNTGELFF. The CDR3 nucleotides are TGCGCCAGCAGCCTCCCTGGGCCAAACACCGGGGAGCTGTTTTTT.

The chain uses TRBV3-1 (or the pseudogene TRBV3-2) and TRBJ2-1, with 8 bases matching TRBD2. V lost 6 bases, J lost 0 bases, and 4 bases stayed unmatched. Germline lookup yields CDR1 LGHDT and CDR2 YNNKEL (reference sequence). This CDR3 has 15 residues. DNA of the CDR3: TGTGCCAGCAGTCGGGGGGGCAGCTCCTACAATGAGCAGTTCTTC. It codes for CASSRGGSSYNEQFF.

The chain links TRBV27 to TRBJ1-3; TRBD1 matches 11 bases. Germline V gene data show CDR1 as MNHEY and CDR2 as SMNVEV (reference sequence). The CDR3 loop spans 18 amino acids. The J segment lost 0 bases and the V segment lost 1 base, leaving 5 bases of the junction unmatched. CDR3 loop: CASSLFGTGGSSGNTIYF. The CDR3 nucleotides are TGTGCCAGCAGTTTATTCGGGACAGGGGGTTCCTCTGGAAACACCATATATTTT.